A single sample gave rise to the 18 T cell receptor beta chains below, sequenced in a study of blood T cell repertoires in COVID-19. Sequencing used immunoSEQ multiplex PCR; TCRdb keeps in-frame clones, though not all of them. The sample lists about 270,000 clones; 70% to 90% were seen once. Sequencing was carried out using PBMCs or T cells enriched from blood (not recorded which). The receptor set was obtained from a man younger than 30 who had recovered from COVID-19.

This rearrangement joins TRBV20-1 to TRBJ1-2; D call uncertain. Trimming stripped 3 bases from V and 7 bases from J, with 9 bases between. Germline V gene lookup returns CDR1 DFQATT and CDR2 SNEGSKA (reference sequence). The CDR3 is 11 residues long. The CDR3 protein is CSASEKSGYTF. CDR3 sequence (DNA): TGCAGTGCTAGTGAAAAGAGTGGCTACACCTTC.

The CDR3, as DNA: TGTGCCACCAGTGATCGGGACAGGGGGCTTGGGCATGAGCAGTTCTTC. Translation gives CATSDRDRGLGHEQFF. The rearrangement uses TRBV24-1 and TRBJ2-1; 12 bases fit TRBD1. The CDR3 spans 16 residues. J lost 8 bases, V lost 3 bases, and 7 bases had no gene match. Germline lookup yields CDR1 KGHDR and CDR2 SFDVKD.

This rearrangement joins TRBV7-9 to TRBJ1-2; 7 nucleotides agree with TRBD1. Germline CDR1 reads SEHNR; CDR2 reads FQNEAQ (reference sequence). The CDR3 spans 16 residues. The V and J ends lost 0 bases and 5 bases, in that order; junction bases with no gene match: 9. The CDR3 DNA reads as TGTGCCAGCAGCTTAGCGGAGACAGGGACGAATTATGGCTACACCTTC. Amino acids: CASSLAETGTNYGYTF.

CDR3 coding DNA: TGTGCCACCAGTGAACAGGGGTCTGGCACAGATACGCAGTATTTT. Protein sequence: CATSEQGSGTDTQYF. The rearrangement joins TRBV24-1 to TRBJ2-3, with 7 bases lining up with TRBD1. After removal of 4 bases from V and 1 base from J, the junction contained 4 bases not matched to a gene. The CDR3 has 15 residues. Germline V gene lookup returns CDR1 KGHDR and CDR2 SFDVKD.

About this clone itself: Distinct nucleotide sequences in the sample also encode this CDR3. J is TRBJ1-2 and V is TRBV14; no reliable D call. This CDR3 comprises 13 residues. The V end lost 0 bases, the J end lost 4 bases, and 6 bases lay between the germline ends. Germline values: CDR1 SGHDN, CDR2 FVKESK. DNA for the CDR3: TGTGCCAGCAGCCAAGACTACAGCTATGGCTACACCTTC. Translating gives CASSQDYSYGYTF.

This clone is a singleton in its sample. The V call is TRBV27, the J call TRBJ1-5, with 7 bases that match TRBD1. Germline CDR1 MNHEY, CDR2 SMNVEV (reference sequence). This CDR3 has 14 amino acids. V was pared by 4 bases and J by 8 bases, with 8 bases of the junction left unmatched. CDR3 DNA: TGTGCCAGCAGTTCCACAGGGGCTCCGGAGCCCCAGCATTTT. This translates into CASSSTGAPEPQHF.

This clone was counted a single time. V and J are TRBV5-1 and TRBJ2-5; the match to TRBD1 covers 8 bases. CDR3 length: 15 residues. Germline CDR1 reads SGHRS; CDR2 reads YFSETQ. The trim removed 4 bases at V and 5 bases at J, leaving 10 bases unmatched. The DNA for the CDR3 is TGCGCCAGCAGCCCCCTCCCAGGGGGCGGGGAGACCCAGTACTTC. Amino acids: CASSPLPGGGETQYF.

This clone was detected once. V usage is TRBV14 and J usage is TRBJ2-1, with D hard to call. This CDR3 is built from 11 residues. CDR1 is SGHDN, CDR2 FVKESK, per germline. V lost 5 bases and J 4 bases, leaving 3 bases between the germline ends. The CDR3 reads CASSYYNEQFF. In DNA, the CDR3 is TGTGCCAGCAGCTATTACAATGAGCAGTTCTTC.

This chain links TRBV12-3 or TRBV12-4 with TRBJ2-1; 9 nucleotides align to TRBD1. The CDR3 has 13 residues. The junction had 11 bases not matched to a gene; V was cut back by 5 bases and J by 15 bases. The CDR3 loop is CASSDSGQGRRFF. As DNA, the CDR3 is TGTGCCAGCAGTGATTCGGGACAGGGTCGCCGGTTCTTC.

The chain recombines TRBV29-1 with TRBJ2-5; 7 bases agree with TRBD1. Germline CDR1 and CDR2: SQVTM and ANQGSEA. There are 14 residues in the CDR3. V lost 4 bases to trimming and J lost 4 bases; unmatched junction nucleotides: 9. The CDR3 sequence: CSVGRTGRGETQYF. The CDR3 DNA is TGCAGCGTTGGCCGGACAGGCAGGGGAGAGACCCAGTACTTC.

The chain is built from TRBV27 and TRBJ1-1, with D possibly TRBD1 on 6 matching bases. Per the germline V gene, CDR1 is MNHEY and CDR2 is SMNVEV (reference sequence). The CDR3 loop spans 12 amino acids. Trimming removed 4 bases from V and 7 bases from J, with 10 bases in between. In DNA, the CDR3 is TGTGCCAGCAGTTCCGGGACAAATGAAGCTTTCTTT. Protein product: CASSSGTNEAFF.

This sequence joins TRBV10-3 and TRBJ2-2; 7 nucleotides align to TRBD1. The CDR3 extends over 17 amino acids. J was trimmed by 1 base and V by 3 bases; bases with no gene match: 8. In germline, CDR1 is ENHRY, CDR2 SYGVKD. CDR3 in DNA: TGTGCCATCAGTGACCCCACAGGGGCCGAGAACACCGGGGAGCTGTTTTTT. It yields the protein CAISDPTGAENTGELFF.

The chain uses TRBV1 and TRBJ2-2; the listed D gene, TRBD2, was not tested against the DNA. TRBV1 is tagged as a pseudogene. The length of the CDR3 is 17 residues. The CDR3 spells CTSSQVRTSGNTGELFF. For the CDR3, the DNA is TGCACCAGCAGCCAAGTAAGGACTAGCGGAAACACCGGGGAGCTGTTTTTT.

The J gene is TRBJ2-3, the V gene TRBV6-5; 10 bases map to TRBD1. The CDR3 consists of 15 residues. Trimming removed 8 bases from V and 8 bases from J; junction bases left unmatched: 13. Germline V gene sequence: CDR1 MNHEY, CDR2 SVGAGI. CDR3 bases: TGTGCCAGCCCGCGGGACAGGGGAGTTCCGGGTACGCAGTATTTT. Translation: CASPRDRGVPGTQYF.

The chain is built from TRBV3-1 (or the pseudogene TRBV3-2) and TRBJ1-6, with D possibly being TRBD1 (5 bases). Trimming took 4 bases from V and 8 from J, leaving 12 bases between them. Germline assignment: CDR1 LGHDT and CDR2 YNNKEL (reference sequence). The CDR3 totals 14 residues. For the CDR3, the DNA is TGTGCCAGCAGCCCATTTGAAGGGGATTCACCCCTCCACTTT. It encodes CASSPFEGDSPLHF.

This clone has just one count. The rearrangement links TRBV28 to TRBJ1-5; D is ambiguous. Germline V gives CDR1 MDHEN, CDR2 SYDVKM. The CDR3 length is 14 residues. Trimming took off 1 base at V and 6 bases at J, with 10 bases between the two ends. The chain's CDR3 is CASSLFPSGQPQHF. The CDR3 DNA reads TGTGCCAGCAGTTTATTTCCATCGGGTCAGCCCCAGCATTTT. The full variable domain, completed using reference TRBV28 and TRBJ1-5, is DVKVTQSSRYLVKRTGEKVFLECVQDMDHENMFWYRQDPGLGLRLIYFSYDVKMKEKGDIPEGYSVSREKKERFSLILESASTNQTSMYLCASSLFPSGQPQHFGDGTRLSIL.

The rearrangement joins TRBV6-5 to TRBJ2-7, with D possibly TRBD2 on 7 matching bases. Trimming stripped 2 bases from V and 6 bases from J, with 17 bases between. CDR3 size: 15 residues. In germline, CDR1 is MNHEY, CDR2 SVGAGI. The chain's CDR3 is CASSYNRGGAGEQYF. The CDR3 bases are TGTGCCAGCAGTTACAACAGAGGGGGGGCGGGCGAGCAGTACTTC.

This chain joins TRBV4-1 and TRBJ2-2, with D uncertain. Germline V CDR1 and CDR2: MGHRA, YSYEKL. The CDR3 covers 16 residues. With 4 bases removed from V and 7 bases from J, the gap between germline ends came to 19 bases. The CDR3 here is CASSPVQLHTGGELFF. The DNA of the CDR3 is TGCGCCAGCAGCCCGGTGCAACTACACACGGGCGGGGAGCTGTTTTTT.